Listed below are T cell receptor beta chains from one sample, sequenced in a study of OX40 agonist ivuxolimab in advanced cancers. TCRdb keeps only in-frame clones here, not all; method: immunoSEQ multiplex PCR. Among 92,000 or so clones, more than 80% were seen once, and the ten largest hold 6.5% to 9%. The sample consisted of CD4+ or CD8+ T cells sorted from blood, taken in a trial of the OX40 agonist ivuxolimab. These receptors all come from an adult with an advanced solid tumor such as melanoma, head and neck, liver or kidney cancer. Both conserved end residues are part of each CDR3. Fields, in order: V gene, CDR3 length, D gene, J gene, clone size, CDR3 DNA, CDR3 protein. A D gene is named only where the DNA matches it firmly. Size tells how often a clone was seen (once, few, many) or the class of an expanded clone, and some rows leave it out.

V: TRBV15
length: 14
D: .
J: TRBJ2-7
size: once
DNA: TGTGCCACCAGCAGAGAAGACAGGTCCTACGAGCAGTACTTC
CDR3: CATSREDRSYEQYF

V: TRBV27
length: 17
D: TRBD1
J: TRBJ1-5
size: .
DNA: TGTGCCAGCAGTTCCCCCGGGACAGATAAAAACAATCAGCCCCAGCATTTT
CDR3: CASSSPGTDKNNQPQHF

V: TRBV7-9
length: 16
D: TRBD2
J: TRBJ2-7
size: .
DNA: TGTGCCAGCAGCTTGGACCCTAGCGGGAGGACTTACGAGCAGTACTTC
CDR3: CASSLDPSGRTYEQYF

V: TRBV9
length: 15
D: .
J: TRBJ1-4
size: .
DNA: TGTGCCAGCAGCGTCTCAGGGACAACTAATGAAAAACTGTTTTTT
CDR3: CASSVSGTTNEKLFF

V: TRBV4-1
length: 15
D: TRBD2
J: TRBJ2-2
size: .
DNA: TGCGCCAGCAGCCGAGGACTAGCGGCGACCGGGGAGCTGTTTTTT
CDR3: CASSRGLAATGELFF

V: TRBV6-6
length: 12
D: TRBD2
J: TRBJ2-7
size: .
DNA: TGTGGGACTTATAGCGGGAGCTACGAGCAGTACTTC
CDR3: CGTYSGSYEQYF

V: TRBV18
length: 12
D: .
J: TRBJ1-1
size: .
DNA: TGTGCCAGCTCACAAACGGGGTCGGAAGCTTTCTTT
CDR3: CASSQTGSEAFF

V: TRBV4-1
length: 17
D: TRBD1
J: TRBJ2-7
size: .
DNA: TGCGCCAGCAGCCAAGGTCCCGGGACAGGGGGCTCCTACGAGCAGTACTTC
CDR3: CASSQGPGTGGSYEQYF

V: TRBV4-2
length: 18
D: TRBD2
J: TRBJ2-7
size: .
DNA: TGTGCCAGCAGCCAAGGGACTAGCGGGAGAGACATTATGTACGAGCAGTACTTC
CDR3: CASSQGTSGRDIMYEQYF

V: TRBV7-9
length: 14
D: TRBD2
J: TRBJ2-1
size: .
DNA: TGTGCCAGCAGCCCAAGCGGGAGCCCCAATGAGCAGTTCTTC
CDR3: CASSPSGSPNEQFF

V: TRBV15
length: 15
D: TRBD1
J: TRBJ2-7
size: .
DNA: TGTGCCACCAGCAACTATGACAGGGGGCTTAACGAGCAGTACTTC
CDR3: CATSNYDRGLNEQYF

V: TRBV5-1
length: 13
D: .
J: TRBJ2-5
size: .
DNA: TGCGCCAGCAGCTTGGCGCTTGAGGAGACCCAGTACTTC
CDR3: CASSLALEETQYF

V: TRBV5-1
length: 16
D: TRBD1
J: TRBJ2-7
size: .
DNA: TGCGCCAGCAGCTTGGAGTTCCGGGACAGGGTGTACGAGCAGTACTTC
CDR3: CASSLEFRDRVYEQYF

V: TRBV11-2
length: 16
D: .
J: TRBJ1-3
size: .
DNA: TGTGCCAGCAGCCCGGCGGCAGGGAGCTCTGGAAACACCATATATTTT
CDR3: CASSPAAGSSGNTIYF

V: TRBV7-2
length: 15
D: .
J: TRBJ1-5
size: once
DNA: TGTGCCAGCAGCTTAGCGGGAAGAAACAATCAGCCCCAGCATTTT
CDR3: CASSLAGRNNQPQHF

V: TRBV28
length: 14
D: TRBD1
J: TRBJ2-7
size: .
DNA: TGTGCCAGCAGTTTAGGGACAGGGTTCTACGAGCAGTACTTC
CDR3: CASSLGTGFYEQYF

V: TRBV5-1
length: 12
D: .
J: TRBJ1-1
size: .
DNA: TGCGCCAGCAGTGTGAGGGGTCCTGAAGCTTTCTTT
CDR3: CASSVRGPEAFF

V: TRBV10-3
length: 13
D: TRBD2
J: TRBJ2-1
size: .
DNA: TGTGCCATCGGGGGACTACTAAACAATGAGCAGTTCTTC
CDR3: CAIGGLLNNEQFF

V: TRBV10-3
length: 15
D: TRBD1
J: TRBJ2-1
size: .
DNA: TGTGCCATCAGTGTTCTCGGGACAGGGGGCGGTGAGCAGTTCTTC
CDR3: CAISVLGTGGGEQFF

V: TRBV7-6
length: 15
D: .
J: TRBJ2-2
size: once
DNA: TGTGCCAGCAGCGCAAAGGACAGGAACACCGGGGAGCTGTTTTTT
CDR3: CASSAKDRNTGELFF

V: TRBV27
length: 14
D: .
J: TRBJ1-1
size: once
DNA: TGTGCCAGCAGTTTATCTCAAGGTCTCGGGCGAGCTTTCTTT
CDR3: CASSLSQGLGRAFF

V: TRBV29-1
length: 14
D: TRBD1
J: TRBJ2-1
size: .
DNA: TGCAGCGTTAGTGGGGGACAGGGATACAATGAGCAGTTCTTC
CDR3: CSVSGGQGYNEQFF